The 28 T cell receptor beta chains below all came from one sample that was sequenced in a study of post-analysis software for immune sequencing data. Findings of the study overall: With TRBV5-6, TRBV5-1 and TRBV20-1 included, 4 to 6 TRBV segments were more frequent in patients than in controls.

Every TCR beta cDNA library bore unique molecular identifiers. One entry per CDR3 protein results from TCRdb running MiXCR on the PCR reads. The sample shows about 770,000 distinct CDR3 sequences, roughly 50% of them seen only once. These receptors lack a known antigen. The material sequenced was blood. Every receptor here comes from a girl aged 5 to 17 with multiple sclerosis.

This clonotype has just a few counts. The CDR3 DNA reads as TGTGCCAGCAGCTTTGGTGGGGTAGATGAGCAGTTCTTC. As protein: CASSFGGVDEQFF. The chain couples TRBV7-3 to TRBJ2-1; D is uncertain. V lost 3 bases and J lost 8, with 11 bases in between. This CDR3 has 13 amino acids. CDR1 and CDR2 from the germline V gene are SGHTA and FQGTGA. Supplemented by reference TRBV7-3 and TRBJ2-1, the full variable domain reads GAGVSQTPSNKVTEKGKYVELRCDPISGHTALYWYRQSLGQGPEFLIYFQGTGAADDSGLPNDRFFAVRPEGSVSTLKIQRTERGDSAVYLCASSFGGVDEQFFGPGTRLTVL.

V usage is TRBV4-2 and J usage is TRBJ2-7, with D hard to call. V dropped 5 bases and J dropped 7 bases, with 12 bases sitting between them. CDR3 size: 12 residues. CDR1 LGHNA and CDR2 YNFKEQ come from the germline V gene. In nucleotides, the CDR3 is TGTGCCAGCAGCTTTAAGGGCCGGGAGCAGTACTTC. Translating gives CASSFKGREQYF.

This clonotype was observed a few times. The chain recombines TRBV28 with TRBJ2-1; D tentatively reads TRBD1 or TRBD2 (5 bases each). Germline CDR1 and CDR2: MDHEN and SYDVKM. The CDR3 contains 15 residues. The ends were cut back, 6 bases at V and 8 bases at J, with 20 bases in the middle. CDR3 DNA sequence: TGTGCCAGCAGCCCGCCGGGACCGACTTGGGATGAGCAGTTCTTC. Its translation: CASSPPGPTWDEQFF.

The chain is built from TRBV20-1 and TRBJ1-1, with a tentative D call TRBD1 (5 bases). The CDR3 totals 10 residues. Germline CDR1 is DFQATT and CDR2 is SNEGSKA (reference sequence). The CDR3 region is CVSGGTEAFF. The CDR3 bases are TGCGTTTCGGGGGGCACTGAAGCTTTCTTT.

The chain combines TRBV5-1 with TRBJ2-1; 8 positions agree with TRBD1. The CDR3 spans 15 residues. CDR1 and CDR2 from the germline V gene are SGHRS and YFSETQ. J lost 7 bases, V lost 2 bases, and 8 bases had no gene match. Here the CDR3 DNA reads TGCGCCAGCAGCTTCGGTCGTCAGGGGGCGAATGAGCAGTTCTTC. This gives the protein CASSFGRQGANEQFF. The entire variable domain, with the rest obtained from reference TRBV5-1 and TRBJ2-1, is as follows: KAGVTQTPRYLIKTRGQQVTLSCSPISGHRSVSWYQQTPGQGLQFLFEYFSETQRNKGNFPGRFSGRQFSNSRSEMNVSTLELGDSALYLCASSFGRQGANEQFFGPGTRLTVL.

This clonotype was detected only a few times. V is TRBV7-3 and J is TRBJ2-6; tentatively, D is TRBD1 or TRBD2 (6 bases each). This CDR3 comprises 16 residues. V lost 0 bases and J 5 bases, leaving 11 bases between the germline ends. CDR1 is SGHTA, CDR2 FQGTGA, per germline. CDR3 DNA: TGTGCCAGCAGCTTAACGGGGGGCGCTTGGGCCAACGTCCTGACTTTC. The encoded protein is CASSLTGGAWANVLTF.

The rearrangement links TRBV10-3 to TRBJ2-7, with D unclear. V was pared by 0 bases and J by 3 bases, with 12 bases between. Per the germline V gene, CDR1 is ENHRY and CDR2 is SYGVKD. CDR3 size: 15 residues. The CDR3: CAISESDGNGYEQYF. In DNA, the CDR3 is TGTGCCATCAGTGAGTCCGATGGTAATGGCTACGAGCAGTACTTC.

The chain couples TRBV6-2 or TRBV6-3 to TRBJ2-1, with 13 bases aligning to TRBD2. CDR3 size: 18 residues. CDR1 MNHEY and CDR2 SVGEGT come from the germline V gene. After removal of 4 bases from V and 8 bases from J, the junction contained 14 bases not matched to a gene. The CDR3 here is CASSSPGLAGFVVHEQFF. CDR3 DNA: TGTGCCAGCAGTTCACCGGGACTAGCGGGATTTGTGGTCCATGAGCAGTTCTTC.

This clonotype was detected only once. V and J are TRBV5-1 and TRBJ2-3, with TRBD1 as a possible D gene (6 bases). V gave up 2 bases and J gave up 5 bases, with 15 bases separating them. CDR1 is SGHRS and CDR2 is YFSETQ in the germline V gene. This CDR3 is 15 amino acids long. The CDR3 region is CASSLEAGAVDTQYF. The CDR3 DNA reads TGCGCCAGCAGCTTAGAGGCAGGGGCAGTAGATACGCAGTATTTT.

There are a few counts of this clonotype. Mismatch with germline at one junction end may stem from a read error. The CDR3 here is CTSRPTLEAEQFF. Here the CDR3 DNA reads TGTACCAGCAGACCTACTTTAGAGGCTGAGCAGTTCTTC. V gene TRBV7-9 combines with J gene TRBJ2-1; no firm D call. The CDR3 spans 13 residues. Looked up from germline, CDR1 is SEHNR and CDR2 is FQNEAQ (reference sequence).

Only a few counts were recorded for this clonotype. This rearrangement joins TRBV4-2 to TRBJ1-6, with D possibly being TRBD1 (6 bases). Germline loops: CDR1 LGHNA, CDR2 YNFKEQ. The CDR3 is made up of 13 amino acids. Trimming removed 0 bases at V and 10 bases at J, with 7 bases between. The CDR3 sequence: CASSQDRGSPLHF. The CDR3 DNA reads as TGTGCCAGCAGCCAAGACAGGGGATCACCCCTCCACTTT.

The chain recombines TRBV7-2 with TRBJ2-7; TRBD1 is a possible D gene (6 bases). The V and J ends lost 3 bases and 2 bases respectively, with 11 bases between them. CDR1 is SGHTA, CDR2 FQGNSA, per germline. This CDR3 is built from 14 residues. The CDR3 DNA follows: TGTGCCAGCAGCTTTGTAGGGGGAGCCTACGAGCAGTACTTC. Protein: CASSFVGGAYEQYF.

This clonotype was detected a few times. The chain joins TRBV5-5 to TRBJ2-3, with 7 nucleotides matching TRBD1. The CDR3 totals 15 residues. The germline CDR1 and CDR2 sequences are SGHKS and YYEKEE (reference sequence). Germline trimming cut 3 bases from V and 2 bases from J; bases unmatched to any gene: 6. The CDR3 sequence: CASSSGQANTDTQYF. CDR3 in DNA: TGTGCCAGCAGCTCCGGACAGGCAAACACAGATACGCAGTATTTT.

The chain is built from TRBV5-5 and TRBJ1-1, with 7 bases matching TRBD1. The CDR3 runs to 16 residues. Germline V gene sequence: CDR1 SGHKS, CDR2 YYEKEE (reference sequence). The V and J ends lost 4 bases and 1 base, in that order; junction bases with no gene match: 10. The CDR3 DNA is TGTGCCAGCAGCCACGACAGGGAGGTATGGAACACTGAAGCTTTCTTT. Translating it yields CASSHDREVWNTEAFF.

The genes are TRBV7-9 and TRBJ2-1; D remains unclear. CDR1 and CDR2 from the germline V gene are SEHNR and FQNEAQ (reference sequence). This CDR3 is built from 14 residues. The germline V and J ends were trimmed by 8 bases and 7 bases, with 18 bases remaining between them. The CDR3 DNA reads TGTGCCAGCGGTCCCATACCACGGGCAAATGAGCAGTTCTTC. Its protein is CASGPIPRANEQFF.

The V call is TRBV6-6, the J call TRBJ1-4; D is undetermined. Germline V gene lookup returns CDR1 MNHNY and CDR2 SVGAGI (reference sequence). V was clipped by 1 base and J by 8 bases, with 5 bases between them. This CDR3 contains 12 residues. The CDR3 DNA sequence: TGTGCCAGCAGTTACTTGGGGGAAAAACTGTTTTTT. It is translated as CASSYLGEKLFF.

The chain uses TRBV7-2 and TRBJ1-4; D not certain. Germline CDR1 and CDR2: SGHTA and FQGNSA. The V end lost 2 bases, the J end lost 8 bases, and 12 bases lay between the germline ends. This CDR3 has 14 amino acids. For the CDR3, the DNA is TGTGCCAGCAGCTTACACACTTCGGGGGAAAAACTGTTTTTT. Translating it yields CASSLHTSGEKLFF.

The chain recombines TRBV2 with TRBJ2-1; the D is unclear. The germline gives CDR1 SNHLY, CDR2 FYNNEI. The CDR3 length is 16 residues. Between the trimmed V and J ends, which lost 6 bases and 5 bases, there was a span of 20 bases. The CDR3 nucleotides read TGTGCCAGCAGCCCCTTTACGGTACTTAACCACAATGAGCAGTTCTTC. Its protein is CASSPFTVLNHNEQFF.

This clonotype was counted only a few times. CDR3 amino acids: CAISGELAGGPYEQYF. As DNA, the CDR3 is TGTGCCATCAGCGGAGAACTAGCGGGAGGGCCCTACGAGCAGTACTTC. The J gene is TRBJ2-7, the V gene TRBV10-3; 13 nucleotides match TRBD2. Trimming cost V 6 bases and J 2 bases; bases outside gene matches: 7. Germline V gives CDR1 ENHRY, CDR2 SYGVKD. The CDR3 runs 16 residues.

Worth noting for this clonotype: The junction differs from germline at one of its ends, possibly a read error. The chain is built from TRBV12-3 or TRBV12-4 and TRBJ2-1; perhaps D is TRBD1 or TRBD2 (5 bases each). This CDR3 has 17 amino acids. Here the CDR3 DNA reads TGTGCCAGCAGTTTAGCAGGGGAGACAGTGATTTACAGTGAGCAGTTCTTC. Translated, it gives CASSLAGETVIYSEQFF.

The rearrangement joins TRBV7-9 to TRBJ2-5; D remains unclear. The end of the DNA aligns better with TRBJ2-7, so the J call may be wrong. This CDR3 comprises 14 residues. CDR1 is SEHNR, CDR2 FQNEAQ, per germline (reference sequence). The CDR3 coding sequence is TGTGCCAGCAGCTTAAAGGGCGGTCAGTACGAGCAGTACTTC. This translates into CASSLKGGQYEQYF.

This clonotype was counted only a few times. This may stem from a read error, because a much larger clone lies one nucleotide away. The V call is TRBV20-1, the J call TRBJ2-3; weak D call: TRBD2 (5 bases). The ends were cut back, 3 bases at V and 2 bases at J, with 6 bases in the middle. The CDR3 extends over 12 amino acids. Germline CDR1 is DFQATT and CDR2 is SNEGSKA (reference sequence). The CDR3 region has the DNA TGCAGTGCTAGCGGGAACACAGATACGCAGTATTTT. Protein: CSASGNTDTQYF.

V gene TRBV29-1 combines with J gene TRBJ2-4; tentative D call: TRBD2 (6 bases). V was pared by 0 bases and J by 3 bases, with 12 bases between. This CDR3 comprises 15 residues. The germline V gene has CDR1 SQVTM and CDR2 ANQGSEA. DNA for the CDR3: TGCAGCGTTGAAGATCGGGGGTTGGGCAAAAACATTCAGTACTTC. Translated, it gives CSVEDRGLGKNIQYF.

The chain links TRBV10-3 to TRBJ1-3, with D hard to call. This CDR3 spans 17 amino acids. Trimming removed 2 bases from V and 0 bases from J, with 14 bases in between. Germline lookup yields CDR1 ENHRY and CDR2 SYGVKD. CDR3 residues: CAISEEASSSSGNTIYF. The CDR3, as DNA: TGTGCCATCAGTGAGGAGGCGAGTTCCTCCTCTGGAAACACCATATATTTT.

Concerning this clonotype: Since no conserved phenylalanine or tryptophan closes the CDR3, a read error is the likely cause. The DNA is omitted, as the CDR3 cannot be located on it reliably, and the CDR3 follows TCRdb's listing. The CDR3 sequence: CSANSGSVAKNIQYC. The V and J genes are TRBV20-1 and TRBJ2-4; the table's D call of TRBD2 was not tested on the DNA. CDR1 is DFQATT and CDR2 is SNEGSKA in the germline V gene (reference sequence). The length of the CDR3 is 15 amino acids, counting both ends.

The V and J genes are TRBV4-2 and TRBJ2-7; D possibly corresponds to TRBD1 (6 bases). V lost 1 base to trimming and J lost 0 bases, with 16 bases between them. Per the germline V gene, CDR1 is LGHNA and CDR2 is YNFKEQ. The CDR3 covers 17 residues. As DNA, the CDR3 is TGTGCCAGCAGCCAAGTTTCGGGACAAGGAGACTCCTACGAGCAGTACTTC. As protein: CASSQVSGQGDSYEQYF.

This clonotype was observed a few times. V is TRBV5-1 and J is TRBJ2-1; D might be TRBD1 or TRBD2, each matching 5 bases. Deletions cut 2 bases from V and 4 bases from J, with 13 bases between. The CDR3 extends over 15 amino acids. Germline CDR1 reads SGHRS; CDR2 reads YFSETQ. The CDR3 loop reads CASSFTRDLYNEQFF. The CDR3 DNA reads TGCGCCAGCAGCTTTACGAGGGACCTATACAATGAGCAGTTCTTC.

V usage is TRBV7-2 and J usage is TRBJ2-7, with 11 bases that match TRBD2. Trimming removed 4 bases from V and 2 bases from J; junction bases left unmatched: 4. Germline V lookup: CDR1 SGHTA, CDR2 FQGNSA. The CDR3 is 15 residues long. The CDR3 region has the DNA TGTGCCAGCAGCTATACTAGCGGGAGTACCTACGAGCAGTACTTC. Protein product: CASSYTSGSTYEQYF.